This is a list of T cell receptor beta chains from one sample in a study of cytomegalovirus exposure and HLA in healthy donors. Clones were sequenced by immunoSEQ multiplex PCR, and TCRdb holds only the in-frame ones, with some missing. The table shows under 200,000 clones, with approximately 79% occurring only once. Source material: PBMCs. The receptors originated from a male donor in good health and CMV-seronegative. Each CDR3 is given with its conserved first and last residue. A D gene is named only where the DNA matches it firmly. Some rows mark clone size as missing; the rest say once, few, many or name a class of expanded clone.

J,V,size,D,CDR3,DNA
TRBJ1-1,TRBV5-1,.,.,CASSLERQGDTEAFF,TGCGCCAGCAGCTTGGAGAGGCAGGGCGACACTGAAGCTTTCTTT
TRBJ1-5,TRBV5-5,.,.,CASSWRGSSNQPQHF,TGTGCCAGCAGCTGGAGGGGTTCCAGCAATCAGCCCCAGCATTTT
TRBJ1-1,TRBV5-1,.,.,CASRRSREWAEAFF,TGCGCCAGCAGGCGGTCTAGAGAATGGGCTGAAGCTTTCTTT
TRBJ2-5,TRBV5-4,once,.,CASSGQLAPEETQYF,TGTGCCAGCAGCGGGCAGCTAGCTCCGGAAGAGACCCAGTACTTC
TRBJ2-3,TRBV5-5,.,.,CASSIPTGSGTDTQYF,TGTGCCAGCAGCATTCCAACAGGGAGCGGCACAGATACGCAGTATTTT
TRBJ2-7,TRBV25-1,.,TRBD2,CASSEQTGGRYEQYF,TGTGCCAGCAGTGAACAAACGGGGGGGCGCTACGAGCAGTACTTC
TRBJ2-1,TRBV5-1,.,TRBD2,CASAVGAGEHNEQFF,TGCGCCAGCGCCGTGGGAGCGGGGGAGCACAATGAGCAGTTCTTC
TRBJ2-7,TRBV6-1,.,TRBD1,CASSDWDRGSYEQYF,TGTGCCAGCAGTGATTGGGACAGGGGATCCTACGAGCAGTACTTC
TRBJ1-4,TRBV30,.,TRBD1,CAWSVAGGVEKLFF,TGTGCCTGGAGTGTAGCAGGGGGCGTTGAAAAACTGTTTTTT
TRBJ1-5,TRBV27,.,TRBD1,CASSLLGQGRGNQPQHF,TGTGCCAGCAGTTTATTGGGACAGGGTAGGGGCAATCAGCCCCAGCATTTT
TRBJ1-1,TRBV5-1,few,TRBD1,CASQLAGTVNTEAFF,TGCGCCAGTCAACTTGCCGGGACAGTGAACACTGAAGCTTTCTTT
TRBJ2-2,TRBV7-6,.,.,CASSLDFIQGRRTGELFF,TGTGCCAGCAGCTTAGACTTTATACAGGGTAGGAGGACCGGGGAGCTGTTTTTT
TRBJ2-7,TRBV27,.,TRBD1,CASKTTGTNEQYF,TGTGCCAGCAAAACGACAGGGACCAACGAGCAGTACTTC